One and the same sample provided the 27 T cell receptor beta chains below, sequenced in a study of blood T cell repertoires in COVID-19. Some clones are missing from TCRdb's copy, which holds only in-frame ones; the method was immunoSEQ multiplex PCR. The profile shows around 250,000 clones, around 84% of them singletons. The source material was PBMCs or T cells enriched from blood (not recorded which). The receptor set was obtained from a man aged 18 to 30 who had recovered from COVID-19.

The chain combines TRBV4-1 with TRBJ2-1; the D gene is possibly TRBD2 (5 bases). The V and J ends lost 10 bases and 0 bases respectively, with 16 bases between them. Germline values: CDR1 MGHRA, CDR2 YSYEKL. The CDR3 extends over 15 amino acids. As DNA, the CDR3 is TGCGCCATAGCCCCGAGACTAAGCTCCTACAATGAGCAGTTCTTC. It translates to CAIAPRLSSYNEQFF.

The chain couples TRBV5-4 to TRBJ2-7, with TRBD1 as a possible D gene (5 bases). The V gene lost 2 bases and the J gene lost 2 bases, with 8 bases spanning the gap. This CDR3 is built from 13 residues. Germline V CDR1 and CDR2: SGHNT, YYREEE (reference sequence). The CDR3 spells CASSLPGPYEQYF. CDR3 nucleotides: TGTGCCAGCAGCTTACCAGGGCCCTACGAGCAGTACTTC.

The V gene is TRBV7-8, the J gene TRBJ1-3; tentatively, D is TRBD1 (6 bases). The CDR3 has 16 amino acids. V lost 1 base and J 0 bases, leaving 10 bases between the germline ends. The germline V gene encodes CDR1 SGHVS and CDR2 FQNEAQ. The CDR3 sequence is CASSLVPTGSGNTIYF. The CDR3 nucleotides read TGTGCCAGCAGCTTAGTCCCGACAGGCTCTGGAAACACCATATATTTT. The variable domain in full, completed from reference TRBV7-8 and TRBJ1-3, reads GAGVSQSPRYKVAKRGQDVALRCDPISGHVSLFWYQQALGQGPEFLTYFQNEAQLDKSGLPSDRFFAERPEGSVSTLKIQRTQQEDSAVYLCASSLVPTGSGNTIYFGEGSWLTVV.

The genes are TRBV6-1 and TRBJ1-1, with D uncertain. Looked up from germline, CDR1 is MNHNS and CDR2 is SASEGT. V lost 2 bases, J lost 2 bases, and 12 bases lay in between. This CDR3 has 15 amino acids. The chain's CDR3 is CASSEPGMENTEAFF. CDR3 bases: TGTGCCAGCAGTGAACCAGGAATGGAAAACACTGAAGCTTTCTTT.

The chain recombines TRBV3-1 (or the pseudogene TRBV3-2) with TRBJ2-2; 14 bases fit TRBD2. The CDR3 loop spans 17 amino acids. V lost 4 bases, J lost 6 bases, and 7 bases stayed unmatched. Germline CDR1 and CDR2: LGHDT and YNNKEL (reference sequence). CDR3 region: CASSRGLAGELAGELFF. The CDR3 DNA reads TGTGCCAGCAGCCGGGGACTAGCGGGGGAGCTTGCCGGGGAGCTGTTTTTT.

The chain recombines TRBV27 with TRBJ2-7; the match to TRBD1 covers 7 bases. Germline values: CDR1 MNHEY, CDR2 SMNVEV (reference sequence). The CDR3 has 13 amino acids. Losses at the gene ends were 3 bases for V and 6 bases for J; bases not matched to a gene: 5. The CDR3 bases are TGTGCCAGCAGTTTGCGACAGGGTGGCGAGCAGTACTTC. Its protein product is CASSLRQGGEQYF.

This clone showed up just once. V usage is TRBV6-5 and J usage is TRBJ1-5; TRBD1 matches at 8 bases. V shed 4 bases, J shed 4 bases, and the junction held 6 bases outside the gene matches. The V gene's germline CDR1 is MNHEY and CDR2 SVGAGI. This CDR3 has 15 residues. As DNA, the CDR3 is TGTGCCAGCAGTTGGGTGACAGGGGAAAATCAGCCCCAGCATTTT. Protein product: CASSWVTGENQPQHF.

The chain employs TRBV11-3 and TRBJ2-3; D possibly corresponds to TRBD2 (5 bases). This CDR3 is 15 amino acids long. Germline V CDR1 and CDR2: SGHNT, YENEEA. The V end lost 0 bases, the J end lost 5 bases, and 12 bases lay between the germline ends. The CDR3 sequence: CASSLDQLGRDTQYF. The CDR3, as DNA: TGTGCCAGCAGCTTAGATCAGTTAGGGAGAGATACGCAGTATTTT.

The chain links TRBV11-3 to TRBJ1-2; no definite D call. The CDR3 length is 16 residues. Between the trimmed V and J ends, which lost 1 base and 2 bases, there was a span of 14 bases. Germline lookup yields CDR1 SGHNT and CDR2 YENEEA. The CDR3 spells CASSLGVIGENYGYTF. CDR3 sequence (DNA): TGTGCCAGCAGCTTAGGGGTAATCGGGGAAAACTATGGCTACACCTTC.

The rearrangement uses TRBV3-1 (or the pseudogene TRBV3-2) and TRBJ2-3; weak D call: TRBD2 (6 bases). CDR1 LGHDT and CDR2 YNNKEL come from the germline V gene (reference sequence). The CDR3 totals 16 residues. The V end lost 4 bases, the J end lost 2 bases, and 16 bases lay between the germline ends. CDR3 sequence: CASSPGWTISTDTQYF. The CDR3 nucleotides read TGTGCCAGCAGCCCAGGCTGGACTATTTCCACAGATACGCAGTATTTT.

The rearrangement joins TRBV2 to TRBJ2-7; D gene uncertain. Trimming removed 3 bases at V and 2 bases at J, with 11 bases between. The CDR3 runs 14 residues. Germline values: CDR1 SNHLY, CDR2 FYNNEI. The CDR3 here is CASSDGRYPYEQYF. DNA for the CDR3: TGTGCCAGCAGTGACGGCAGGTACCCCTACGAGCAGTACTTC.

The chain is built from TRBV3-1 (or the pseudogene TRBV3-2) and TRBJ2-1; 8 bases match TRBD2. The CDR3 is 13 amino acids. V lost 4 bases, J lost 10 bases, and 6 bases stayed unmatched. Germline-derived CDR1 and CDR2 are LGHDT and YNNKEL (reference sequence). In nucleotides, the CDR3 is TGTGCCAGCAGCCCCCGGGAGGGCGCGGAGCAGTTCTTC. Translation: CASSPREGAEQFF.

The chain's CDR3 is CAWSRGVTEQFF. Here the CDR3 DNA reads TGTGCCTGGAGTCGTGGAGTAACTGAGCAGTTCTTC. V gene TRBV30 combines with J gene TRBJ2-1; the D is unclear. Germline assignment: CDR1 GTSNPN and CDR2 SVGIG (reference sequence). V lost 2 bases to trimming and J lost 9 bases, with 11 bases between them. The CDR3 spans 12 residues.

The genes are TRBV6-5 and TRBJ2-5, with TRBD1 matching 7 bases. With V trimmed by 6 bases and J by 6 bases, 7 bases remained unmatched. The CDR3 extends over 13 amino acids. Germline assignment: CDR1 MNHEY and CDR2 SVGAGI. CDR3 DNA sequence: TGTGCCAGCAGGACAGGGTACGAACAGACCCAGTACTTC. Its translation: CASRTGYEQTQYF.

The rearrangement links TRBV5-4 to TRBJ2-5, with TRBD1 matching over 7 bases. The length of the CDR3 is 15 residues. The germline gives CDR1 SGHNT, CDR2 YYREEE (reference sequence). Unmatched junction bases numbered 7, after V lost 4 bases and J lost 1 base. The CDR3: CASSASTGVQETQYF. CDR3 DNA: TGTGCCAGCAGCGCTTCAACAGGGGTCCAAGAGACCCAGTACTTC. Full variable domain (rest looked up from reference TRBV5-4 and TRBJ2-5): ETGVTQSPTHLIKTRGQQVTLRCSSQSGHNTVSWYQQALGQGPQFIFQYYREEENGRGNFPPRFSGLQFPNYSSELNVNALELDDSALYLCASSASTGVQETQYFGPGTRLLVL.

This sequence joins TRBV5-1 and TRBJ2-3; 14 nucleotides align to TRBD2. Per the germline V gene, CDR1 is SGHRS and CDR2 is YFSETQ. The CDR3 has 17 residues. J lost 0 bases, V lost 2 bases, and 2 bases had no gene match. Written as DNA, the CDR3 is TGCGCCAGCAGCTTACGGACTAGCGGGAGGAGCACAGATACGCAGTATTTT. It yields the protein CASSLRTSGRSTDTQYF.

J is TRBJ2-3 and V is TRBV3-1 (or the pseudogene TRBV3-2), with 14 bases aligning to TRBD2. The V segment lost 1 base and the J segment 0 bases; nucleotides outside the gene matches: 3. CDR1 and CDR2 from the germline V gene are LGHDT and YNNKEL (reference sequence). This CDR3 is 18 amino acids long. The CDR3 DNA sequence: TGTGCCAGCAGCCAAGGGACTAGCGGGGGGACTAGCACAGATACGCAGTATTTT. It encodes CASSQGTSGGTSTDTQYF.

The chain uses TRBV2 and TRBJ1-2, with D possibly being TRBD1 (5 bases). Germline CDR1 reads SNHLY; CDR2 reads FYNNEI. The CDR3 length is 14 residues. The V gene lost 7 bases and the J gene lost 2 bases, with 14 bases spanning the gap. CDR3 protein: CASTVRRGNYGYTF. The CDR3 DNA reads TGTGCCAGCACGGTCAGAAGGGGAAACTATGGCTACACCTTC.

This chain uses TRBV10-3 with TRBJ2-1, with 7 bases aligning to TRBD2. After removal of 0 bases from V and 1 base from J, the junction contained 0 bases not matched to a gene. Germline V lookup: CDR1 ENHRY, CDR2 SYGVKD. The CDR3 spans 15 residues. CDR3 sequence (DNA): TGTGCCATCAGTGAGTCGGGGGGGTCCTACAATGAGCAGTTCTTC. Translating gives CAISESGGSYNEQFF.

The V and J genes are TRBV7-9 and TRBJ1-1; D remains unclear. This CDR3 is built from 13 residues. The germline gives CDR1 SEHNR, CDR2 FQNEAQ (reference sequence). The ends were cut back, 3 bases at V and 6 bases at J, with 11 bases in the middle. CDR3: CASSFPPGAEAFF. The CDR3, as DNA: TGTGCCAGCAGCTTCCCCCCCGGGGCTGAAGCTTTCTTT.

Comment on this clone: The junction differs from germline at one of its ends, possibly a read error. The CDR3 sequence: CASSLKLGQSRETQYF. DNA for the CDR3: TGTGCTAGCAGCTTAAAGTTGGGACAGTCCAGAGAGACCCAGTACTTC. This sequence joins TRBV7-7 and TRBJ2-5, with TRBD1 matching 7 bases. The germline CDR1 and CDR2 sequences are SSHAT and FNYEAQ (reference sequence). The CDR3 has 16 amino acids. The full variable domain, in which reference TRBV7-7 and TRBJ2-5 provide the parts outside the CDR3, is GAGVSQSPRYKVTKRGQDVTLRCDPISSHATLYWYQQALGQGPEFLTYFNYEAQPDKSGLPSDRFSAERPEGSISTLTIQRTEQRDSAMYRCASSLKLGQSRETQYFGPGTRLLVL.

V gene TRBV4-1 combines with J gene TRBJ1-1, with D possibly TRBD1 on 6 matching bases. Germline assignment: CDR1 MGHRA and CDR2 YSYEKL. The CDR3 is 14 residues long. V was pared by 5 bases and J by 4 bases, with 14 bases between. CDR3 loop: CASSDGTTVTEAFF. The CDR3 region has the DNA TGCGCCAGCAGCGACGGGACAACGGTCACTGAAGCTTTCTTT.

This CDR3 reads CASSDFAVGAEKLFF. As DNA, the CDR3 is TGTGCCAGCAGCGATTTTGCGGTGGGAGCTGAAAAACTGTTTTTT. This chain connects TRBV9 to TRBJ1-4; D gene uncertain. CDR3 length: 15 amino acids. Germline V gives CDR1 SGDLS, CDR2 YYNGEE. V lost 3 bases and J lost 7, with 16 bases in between.

This rearrangement joins TRBV24-1 to TRBJ2-3; 10 bases agree with TRBD2. The CDR3 has 13 amino acids. Germline V lookup: CDR1 KGHDR, CDR2 SFDVKD. Losses at the gene ends were 7 bases for V and 7 bases for J; bases not matched to a gene: 4. This chain's CDR3 is CATRASGSYTQYF. The CDR3 nucleotides are TGTGCCACCAGAGCTAGCGGGAGTTATACGCAGTATTTT.

This rearrangement joins TRBV27 to TRBJ2-3, with 10 nucleotides matching TRBD2. V gave up 4 bases and J gave up 1 base; unmatched junction bases: 8. The CDR3 is 17 residues long. CDR1 is MNHEY, CDR2 SMNVEV, per germline (reference sequence). The CDR3 loop is CASSSASGRGRTDTQYF. Here the CDR3 DNA reads TGTGCCAGCAGTTCGGCTAGCGGGAGAGGCCGCACAGATACGCAGTATTTT.

The chain has TRBV18 and TRBJ2-1; 10 nucleotides line up with TRBD1. Germline lookup yields CDR1 KGHSH and CDR2 LQKENI. The V segment lost 5 bases and the J segment 0 bases; nucleotides outside the gene matches: 10. CDR3 length equals 18 residues. The CDR3 nucleotides are TGTGCCAGCTCATCACGGGGGACAGGGGACGGCTCCTACAATGAGCAGTTCTTC. As protein: CASSSRGTGDGSYNEQFF.

This clone was seen more than once but under ten times. This chain connects TRBV2 to TRBJ1-6; D may be TRBD1 (5 bases). Germline V gene sequence: CDR1 SNHLY, CDR2 FYNNEI. The CDR3 is made up of 14 amino acids. With 5 bases removed from V and 7 bases from J, the gap between germline ends came to 12 bases. The CDR3 loop is CASSSTGRNSPLHF. CDR3 sequence (DNA): TGTGCCAGCAGTTCCACAGGCAGAAATTCACCCCTCCACTTT. Looking up the rest from reference TRBV2 and TRBJ1-6 gives the full variable domain: EPEVTQTPSHQVTQMGQEVILRCVPISNHLYFYWYRQILGQKVEFLVSFYNNEISEKSEIFDDQFSVERPDGSNFTLKIRSTKLEDSAMYFCASSSTGRNSPLHFGNGTRLTVT.